One and the same sample provided the 29 T cell receptor beta chains below, sequenced in a study of blood T cell repertoires in COVID-19. Assay used: immunoSEQ multiplex PCR; TCRdb lists only in-frame clones, some missing. The repertoire consists of about 400,000 clones, with about 87% occurring once and the leading ten covering around 3%. The specimen sequenced was peripheral blood. The receptors originated from a human donor in a cohort sampled during active COVID-19.

This clone showed up just once. The gene calls are TRBV28 and TRBJ2-7; D possibly corresponds to TRBD1 (6 bases). The V gene's germline CDR1 is MDHEN and CDR2 SYDVKM. Trimming cost V 2 bases and J 4 bases, with 12 bases left between them. This CDR3 contains 14 residues. The CDR3 bases are TGTGCCAGCAGTTTAGGGGGCCCCCCTTACGAGCAGTACTTC. The encoded protein is CASSLGGPPYEQYF.

This chain uses TRBV19 with TRBJ1-2; 7 bases line up with TRBD1. Germline V gene data show CDR1 as LNHDA and CDR2 as SQIVND (reference sequence). The CDR3 is 14 amino acids. Losses at the gene ends were 5 bases for V and 8 bases for J; bases not matched to a gene: 11. The CDR3 sequence is CASSPRTGPRGYTF. The DNA for the CDR3 is TGTGCCAGTAGTCCTAGGACAGGCCCGCGGGGCTACACCTTC.

This chain joins TRBV14 and TRBJ2-1, with 12 bases that match TRBD2. CDR3 size: 17 residues. Unmatched junction bases numbered 4, after V lost 4 bases and J lost 0 bases. The germline V gene encodes CDR1 SGHDN and CDR2 FVKESK. The CDR3 nucleotides are TGTGCCAGCAGCCCCGGACTAGCGGGGTCCTCCTACAATGAGCAGTTCTTC. It translates to CASSPGLAGSSYNEQFF.

The chain employs TRBV2 and TRBJ2-2, with D perhaps matching TRBD1 (6 bases). V was clipped by 6 bases and J by 3 bases, with 14 bases between them. Germline values: CDR1 SNHLY, CDR2 FYNNEI. This CDR3 is built from 15 residues. CDR3 DNA sequence: TGTGCCAGCAGCCTTCGACAGGCCCACACCGGGGAGCTGTTTTTT. This gives the protein CASSLRQAHTGELFF.

This clone is a singleton in its sample. This chain connects TRBV5-4 to TRBJ2-7, with D perhaps matching TRBD1 (5 bases). CDR1 is SGHNT and CDR2 is YYREEE in the germline V gene (reference sequence). CDR3 length equals 14 residues. V was cut by 4 bases and J by 5 bases, with 16 bases left in between. CDR3 coding DNA: TGTGCCAGCAGCGCCCAAGACAGAGAGGACGAGCAGTACTTC. Amino acid sequence: CASSAQDREDEQYF. Full variable domain (rest looked up from reference TRBV5-4 and TRBJ2-7): ETGVTQSPTHLIKTRGQQVTLRCSSQSGHNTVSWYQQALGQGPQFIFQYYREEENGRGNFPPRFSGLQFPNYSSELNVNALELDDSALYLCASSAQDREDEQYFGPGTRLTVT.

This chain links TRBV7-9 with TRBJ2-5, with 9 positions matching TRBD1. Per germline, CDR1 SEHNR and CDR2 FQNEAQ (reference sequence). This CDR3 contains 16 residues. After removal of 5 bases from V and 4 bases from J, the junction contained 11 bases not matched to a gene. The chain's CDR3 is CASSHEDRGGGETQYF. The CDR3 nucleotides are TGTGCCAGCAGCCATGAGGACAGGGGAGGCGGAGAGACCCAGTACTTC.

This chain uses TRBV7-3 with TRBJ2-3, with D maybe TRBD2 (5 bases). Germline assignment: CDR1 SGHTA and CDR2 FQGTGA. The CDR3 length is 14 residues. V gave up 5 bases and J gave up 0 bases, with 9 bases separating them. The CDR3 DNA reads TGTGCCAGCAGCCCCGGACTCAGCACAGATACGCAGTATTTT. This sequence encodes CASSPGLSTDTQYF.

The rearrangement links TRBV19 to TRBJ2-2; D might be TRBD1 (6 bases). V shed 3 bases and J shed 7 bases, with 12 bases lying between them. Germline CDR1 and CDR2: LNHDA and SQIVND (reference sequence). CDR3 length: 14 amino acids. CDR3 protein: CASSIQGPDGELFF. DNA of the CDR3: TGTGCCAGTAGTATCCAGGGGCCGGACGGGGAGCTGTTTTTT.

The rearrangement joins TRBV2 to TRBJ1-2; TRBD1 agrees at 7 bases. The CDR3 loop spans 15 amino acids. Germline V lookup: CDR1 SNHLY, CDR2 FYNNEI. V shed 0 bases, J shed 4 bases, and the junction held 5 bases outside the gene matches. CDR3: CASSEAVTGTYGYTF. Here the CDR3 DNA reads TGTGCCAGCAGTGAAGCGGTGACAGGGACCTATGGCTACACCTTC.

The chain couples TRBV2 to TRBJ1-3; D remains ambiguous. V was trimmed by 6 bases and J by 0 bases, leaving 15 bases between them. CDR3 size: 16 residues. The germline V gene has CDR1 SNHLY and CDR2 FYNNEI. As DNA, the CDR3 is TGTGCCAGCAGATCCCTTAGAGGAGGCTCTGGAAACACCATATATTTT. Translation gives CASRSLRGGSGNTIYF.

This rearrangement joins TRBV30 to TRBJ2-2; D gene ambiguous. The germline gives CDR1 GTSNPN, CDR2 SVGIG (reference sequence). The V end lost 0 bases, the J end lost 7 bases, and 9 bases lay between the germline ends. The CDR3 is made up of 13 amino acids. The CDR3 coding sequence is TGTGCCTGGAGTGTAACCGCCGGCGGGGAGCTGTTTTTT. Protein sequence: CAWSVTAGGELFF.

The chain links TRBV14 to TRBJ1-1; D is perhaps TRBD1 (6 bases). The CDR3 extends over 16 amino acids. Trimming removed 3 bases at V and 6 bases at J, with 20 bases between. CDR1 is SGHDN and CDR2 is FVKESK in the germline V gene. The CDR3 region is CASSHRRGALIPEAFF. In DNA, the CDR3 is TGTGCCAGCAGCCATCGTCGGGGGGCGTTAATTCCTGAAGCTTTCTTT.

The J gene is TRBJ2-5, the V gene TRBV5-5, with a weak D call TRBD1 (5 bases). V was clipped by 3 bases and J by 5 bases, with 20 bases between them. There are 16 residues in the CDR3. In germline, CDR1 is SGHKS, CDR2 YYEKEE (reference sequence). The CDR3 region is CASSWRGQGSSETQYF. The CDR3 DNA follows: TGTGCCAGCAGCTGGCGAGGTCAGGGATCTTCGGAGACCCAGTACTTC.

The V gene is TRBV30, the J gene TRBJ1-6; D is perhaps TRBD1 (5 bases). V was pared by 4 bases and J by 4 bases, with 14 bases between. The CDR3 runs 15 residues. Looked up from germline, CDR1 is GTSNPN and CDR2 is SVGIG (reference sequence). The CDR3 is CAWKYPGIYNSPLHF. The DNA of the CDR3 is TGTGCCTGGAAATATCCAGGGATATATAATTCACCCCTCCACTTT.

This clone appeared once. Other DNA sequences in this sample translate to the same CDR3. The chain joins TRBV7-3 to TRBJ2-7, with 9 bases identical to TRBD1. This CDR3 comprises 13 residues. The V and J ends lost 3 bases and 7 bases, in that order; junction bases with no gene match: 4. The germline CDR1 and CDR2 sequences are SGHTA and FQGTGA. CDR3 DNA: TGTGCCAGCAGCTTGGGACAGGGAGGAGAGCAGTACTTC. It encodes CASSLGQGGEQYF.

The chain links TRBV11-2 to TRBJ2-1, with TRBD2 identical over 9 bases. In germline, CDR1 is SGHAT, CDR2 FQNNGV. The CDR3 runs 16 residues. Trimming took 1 base from V and 4 from J; bases not matched to a gene: 5. The CDR3 bases are TGTGCCAGCAGCTTAGTCGTTAGCGGGAGTTACAATGAGCAGTTCTTC. Residues: CASSLVVSGSYNEQFF.

The CDR3 nucleotides are TGTGCCAGCAGGTCTCAGCTTAGCCGTAGCACAGATACGCAGTATTTT. Its translation: CASRSQLSRSTDTQYF. V is TRBV28 and J is TRBJ2-3; D unclear. Germline lookup yields CDR1 MDHEN and CDR2 SYDVKM. V was trimmed by 6 bases and J by 0 bases, leaving 16 bases between them. This CDR3 contains 16 residues. The full variable domain, with the rest looked up from reference TRBV28 and TRBJ2-3, is DVKVTQSSRYLVKRTGEKVFLECVQDMDHENMFWYRQDPGLGLRLIYFSYDVKMKEKGDIPEGYSVSREKKERFSLILESASTNQTSMYLCASRSQLSRSTDTQYFGPGTRLTVL.

This clone was observed once. V is TRBV14 and J is TRBJ1-3, with a tentative D call TRBD1 (5 bases). The length of the CDR3 is 14 residues. Germline CDR1 and CDR2: SGHDN and FVKESK. The V gene lost 8 bases and the J gene lost 2 bases, with 13 bases spanning the gap. The CDR3 bases are TGTGCCAGCCATCAGGGTATGACTGGAAACACCATATATTTT. Its protein product is CASHQGMTGNTIYF.

The chain couples TRBV5-1 to TRBJ2-5; 13 nucleotides align to TRBD2. Trimming removed 5 bases from V and 3 bases from J; junction bases left unmatched: 7. This CDR3 region has 16 residues. Germline V gives CDR1 SGHRS, CDR2 YFSETQ. The CDR3 region has the DNA TGCGCCAGCAGTTCTGTAGGACTAGCGGGGGAAGAGACCCAGTACTTC. It encodes CASSSVGLAGEETQYF.

The chain combines TRBV2 with TRBJ1-2; 8 nucleotides match TRBD1. This CDR3 comprises 15 residues. Germline V CDR1 and CDR2: SNHLY, FYNNEI. V gave up 4 bases and J gave up 5 bases; unmatched junction bases: 9. The CDR3 bases are TGTGCCAGCAGTGGATGGACAGGGCGAGGGTATGGCTACACCTTC. It specifies CASSGWTGRGYGYTF.

This sequence joins TRBV6-6 and TRBJ1-5, with no clear D. There are 12 residues in the CDR3. Deletions cut 0 bases from V and 16 bases from J, with 13 bases between. Germline CDR1 reads MNHNY; CDR2 reads SVGAGI (reference sequence). CDR3 DNA sequence: TGTGCCAGCAGTTACTCGCTCAGGACTTTTCATTTT. This sequence encodes CASSYSLRTFHF.

The rearrangement joins TRBV5-1 to TRBJ2-7; possibly TRBD2 for D (5 bases). Trimming cost V 3 bases and J 3 bases, with 13 bases left between them. The germline V gene encodes CDR1 SGHRS and CDR2 YFSETQ. This CDR3 region has 14 residues. The CDR3 DNA reads TGCGCCAGCAGCTCCGATGAGGGCGGCTACGAGCAGTACTTC. This encodes CASSSDEGGYEQYF.

The V and J genes are TRBV4-2 and TRBJ2-4; 8 bases agree with TRBD2. The CDR3 consists of 16 residues. Germline V CDR1 and CDR2: LGHNA, YNFKEQ. The junction had 6 bases not matched to a gene; V was cut back by 3 bases and J by 2 bases. CDR3 in DNA: TGTGCCAGCAGCCAGGATCCGGGGGGGACCAAAAACATTCAGTACTTC. Amino acids: CASSQDPGGTKNIQYF.

The rearrangement links TRBV2 to TRBJ2-1; TRBD1 aligns across 9 bases. Germline CDR1 is SNHLY and CDR2 is FYNNEI. This CDR3 region has 15 residues. After removal of 4 bases from V and 6 bases from J, the junction contained 7 bases not matched to a gene. The CDR3 DNA reads as TGTGCCAGCAGTGTGCTGGGACAGGGCCCCAATGAGCAGTTCTTC. Translation: CASSVLGQGPNEQFF. Together with reference TRBV2 and TRBJ2-1, the CDR3 gives the full variable domain: EPEVTQTPSHQVTQMGQEVILRCVPISNHLYFYWYRQILGQKVEFLVSFYNNEISEKSEIFDDQFSVERPDGSNFTLKIRSTKLEDSAMYFCASSVLGQGPNEQFFGPGTRLTVL.

The chain carries TRBV18 and TRBJ1-2, with TRBD1 matching 9 bases. V lost 2 bases and J lost 5; bases outside the gene matches: 9. In germline, CDR1 is KGHSH, CDR2 LQKENI. The CDR3 spans 16 residues. The CDR3 loop is CASSPVGTGFSYGYTF. The CDR3 coding sequence is TGTGCCAGCTCACCAGTCGGGACAGGGTTCTCTTATGGCTACACCTTC.

The rearrangement links TRBV4-1 to TRBJ1-5, with a tentative D call TRBD1 (5 bases). This CDR3 region has 15 residues. CDR1 MGHRA and CDR2 YSYEKL come from the germline V gene. Trimming shortened V by 1 base and J by 1 base, and 8 bases separated the two germline ends. Here the CDR3 reads CASSQGQGSNQPQHF. In DNA, the CDR3 is TGCGCCAGCAGCCAAGGGCAGGGAAGCAATCAGCCCCAGCATTTT.

This clone was observed a few times. V is TRBV4-2 and J is TRBJ2-1; a weak D match, TRBD2 (6 bases). Deletions cut 1 base from V and 6 bases from J, with 16 bases between. This CDR3 spans 16 amino acids. Germline loops: CDR1 LGHNA, CDR2 YNFKEQ. CDR3 protein: CASSQGLAGLFNEQFF. Here the CDR3 DNA reads TGTGCCAGCAGCCAAGGCCTTGCGGGACTGTTCAATGAGCAGTTCTTC.

This chain uses TRBV30 with TRBJ2-7, with 7 nucleotides matching TRBD1. This CDR3 region has 12 residues. Germline lookup yields CDR1 GTSNPN and CDR2 SVGIG (reference sequence). Trimming removed 3 bases from V and 5 bases from J; junction bases left unmatched: 4. CDR3 region: CAWRTGQHEQYF. CDR3 in DNA: TGTGCCTGGAGAACGGGACAGCACGAGCAGTACTTC.

The chain uses TRBV5-1 and TRBJ2-5; 11 bases map to TRBD1. The CDR3 runs 17 residues. Trimming removed 4 bases from V and 4 bases from J; junction bases left unmatched: 12. Per germline, CDR1 SGHRS and CDR2 YFSETQ. CDR3 nucleotide sequence: TGCGCCAGCAGCCCCCTGCAGGGACAGGGGGAAGGAGAGACCCAGTACTTC. Its translation: CASSPLQGQGEGETQYF.